Presented here are 8 T cell receptor beta chains from one specimen sequenced in a study of read filtering for tumor transcriptome and immune sequencing. The library was built from about 400 ng RNA with molecular barcoded adaptors for alpha/delta and beta/gamma chains. TCRdb re-called the reads through MiXCR, storing one row per CDR3 protein. The sample lists about 46,000 distinct CDR3 sequences; 15% to 20% were seen once. Sequencing was performed on a population of CD138-negative cells sorted from bone marrow. The receptor source for this set is a donor at least 40 years old with multiple myeloma.

Many counts were recorded for this clonotype. The chain combines TRBV7-2 with TRBJ2-3, with a possible D match to TRBD2 (6 bases). The germline V gene has CDR1 SGHTA and CDR2 FQGNSA. The CDR3 contains 14 residues. V shed 0 bases and J shed 4 bases, with 8 bases lying between them. DNA of the CDR3: TGTGCCAGCAGCTTAGCGGGAGGTTCAGATACGCAGTATTTT. Protein: CASSLAGGSDTQYF.

This clonotype has a count of ten or more. The V call is TRBV3-1, the J call TRBJ2-2; 10 nucleotides match TRBD1. After removal of 3 bases from V and 4 bases from J, the junction contained 2 bases not matched to a gene. The CDR3 has 15 residues. From germline, CDR1 is LGHDT and CDR2 YNNKEL (reference sequence). This CDR3 is CASSHRDRGTGELFF. CDR3 nucleotide sequence: TGTGCCAGCAGCCACCGGGACAGGGGCACCGGGGAGCTGTTTTTT.

This clonotype was seen repeatedly, ten times or more. J is TRBJ1-1 and V is TRBV14, with 7 bases that match TRBD1. The CDR3 sequence is 15 residues long. The V gene's germline CDR1 is SGHDN and CDR2 FVKESK. V was pared by 4 bases and J by 0 bases, with 5 bases of the junction left unmatched. CDR3 sequence: CASSPLTGMNTEAFF. CDR3 DNA sequence: TGTGCCAGCAGCCCCCTGACAGGGATGAACACTGAAGCTTTCTTT.

This clonotype has ten or more counts. The chain recombines TRBV28 with TRBJ2-5; 7 positions agree with TRBD1. The CDR3 is 13 residues long. Germline CDR1 is MDHEN and CDR2 is SYDVKM. The V and J ends lost 6 bases and 2 bases, in that order; junction bases with no gene match: 3. Here the CDR3 reads CASSLGQQETQYF. For the CDR3, the DNA is TGTGCCAGCAGCCTGGGACAGCAAGAGACCCAGTACTTC.

This clonotype was counted at least ten times. This chain joins TRBV20-1 and TRBJ2-1, with 8 bases fitting TRBD2. Germline V gene data show CDR1 as DFQATT and CDR2 as SNEGSKA (reference sequence). This CDR3 has 14 residues. V trimming: 6 bases; J trimming: 10 bases; junction bases outside the gene matches: 14. The CDR3: CSAISQLAGSEQFF. CDR3 DNA sequence: TGCAGTGCCATATCCCAGCTAGCGGGTAGCGAGCAGTTCTTC.

The genes are TRBV19 and TRBJ2-3; D is uncertain. The V end lost 1 base, the J end lost 6 bases, and 5 bases lay between the germline ends. This CDR3 is built from 12 residues. CDR1 and CDR2 from the germline V gene are LNHDA and SQIVND (reference sequence). The CDR3 nucleotides are TGTGCCAGTAGTATAGGACGGGATACGCAGTATTTT. It translates to CASSIGRDTQYF.

This clonotype was detected ten times or more. The V and J genes are TRBV7-9 and TRBJ2-5, with D maybe TRBD2 (5 bases). The CDR3 is made up of 14 amino acids. V was shortened by 5 bases and J by 5 bases, with 15 bases between the two germline ends. Germline CDR1 SEHNR, CDR2 FQNEAQ (reference sequence). This CDR3 reads CASSEGYFSETQYF. The CDR3, as DNA: TGTGCCAGCAGCGAGGGCTATTTCTCGGAGACCCAGTACTTC.

This clonotype was found many times. V usage is TRBV19 and J usage is TRBJ1-5, with a tentative D call TRBD1 (5 bases). V was shortened by 6 bases and J by 7 bases, with 13 bases between the two germline ends. Per the germline V gene, CDR1 is LNHDA and CDR2 is SQIVND (reference sequence). The CDR3 is made up of 13 amino acids. The CDR3 DNA is TGTGCCAGTAGCCCGGATGGGGACCAGCCCCAGCATTTT. Translating it yields CASSPDGDQPQHF. The full variable domain, its missing parts supplied by reference TRBV19 and TRBJ1-5, is DGGITQSPKYLFRKEGQNVTLSCEQNLNHDAMYWYRQDPGQGLRLIYYSQIVNDFQKGDIAEGYSVSREKKESFPLTVTSAQKNPTAFYLCASSPDGDQPQHFGDGTRLSIL.